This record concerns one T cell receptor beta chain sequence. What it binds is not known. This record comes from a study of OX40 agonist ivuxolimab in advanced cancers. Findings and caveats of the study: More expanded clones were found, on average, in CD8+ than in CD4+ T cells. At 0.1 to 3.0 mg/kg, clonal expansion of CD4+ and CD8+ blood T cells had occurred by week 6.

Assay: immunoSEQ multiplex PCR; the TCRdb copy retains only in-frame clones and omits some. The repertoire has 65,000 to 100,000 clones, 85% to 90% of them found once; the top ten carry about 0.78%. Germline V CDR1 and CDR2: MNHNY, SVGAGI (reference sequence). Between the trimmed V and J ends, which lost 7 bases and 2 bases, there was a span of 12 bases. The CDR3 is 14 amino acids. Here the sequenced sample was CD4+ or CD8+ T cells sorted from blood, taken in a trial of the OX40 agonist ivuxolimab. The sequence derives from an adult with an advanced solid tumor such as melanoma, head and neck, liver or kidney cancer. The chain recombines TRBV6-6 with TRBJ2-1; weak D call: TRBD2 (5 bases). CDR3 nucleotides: TGTGCCAGCACCCGGCGGGTGCCCTACAATGAGCAGTTCTTC. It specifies CASTRRVPYNEQFF.